This T cell receptor beta chain was obtained from a study of cytomegalovirus exposure and HLA in healthy donors. General study points: The productive fraction for most TCR beta V segments was about 87% or about 30% in an earlier analysis. Cytomegalovirus-associated TCR beta chains were listed, numbering more than 150. Later analysis showed TCR association rates varying by HLA locus, highest for DRB1 and lowest for HLA-C. Most TCR sequences showed up rarely, but some public TCRs showed up in many donors.

This clone was counted a few times. What it binds is unknown. Researchers ran the PCR with 60 Vbeta and 13 Jbeta primers. Produced via immunoSEQ multiplex PCR; TCRdb's table is partial and in-frame only. This table holds some 150,000 clones, under 70% found once. This receptor was identified in a woman in her twenties or thirties in good health and CMV-seropositive. The sample comprised PBMCs.

CDR3 coding DNA: TGCAGCGTAACGACAGGGTTGAAACAGCCCCAGCATTTT. This translates into CSVTTGLKQPQHF. The chain links TRBV29-1 to TRBJ1-5, with TRBD1 identical over 7 bases. Germline V CDR1 and CDR2: SQVTM, ANQGSEA. J lost 7 bases, V lost 6 bases, and 9 bases had no gene match. This CDR3 region has 13 residues.